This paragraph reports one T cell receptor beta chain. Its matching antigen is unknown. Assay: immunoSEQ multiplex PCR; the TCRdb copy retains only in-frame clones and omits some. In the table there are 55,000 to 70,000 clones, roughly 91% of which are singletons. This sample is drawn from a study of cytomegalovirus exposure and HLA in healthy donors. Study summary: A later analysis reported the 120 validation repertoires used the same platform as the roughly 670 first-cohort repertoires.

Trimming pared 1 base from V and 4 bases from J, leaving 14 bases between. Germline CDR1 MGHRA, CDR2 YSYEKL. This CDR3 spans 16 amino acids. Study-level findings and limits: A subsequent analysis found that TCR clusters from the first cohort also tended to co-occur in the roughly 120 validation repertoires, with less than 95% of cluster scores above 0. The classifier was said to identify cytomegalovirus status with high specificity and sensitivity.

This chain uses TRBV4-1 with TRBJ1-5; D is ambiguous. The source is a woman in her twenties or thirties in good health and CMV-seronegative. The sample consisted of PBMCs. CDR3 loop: CASSQGTAALNQPQHF. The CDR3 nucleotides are TGCGCCAGCAGCCAAGGAACGGCAGCGCTTAATCAGCCCCAGCATTTT.